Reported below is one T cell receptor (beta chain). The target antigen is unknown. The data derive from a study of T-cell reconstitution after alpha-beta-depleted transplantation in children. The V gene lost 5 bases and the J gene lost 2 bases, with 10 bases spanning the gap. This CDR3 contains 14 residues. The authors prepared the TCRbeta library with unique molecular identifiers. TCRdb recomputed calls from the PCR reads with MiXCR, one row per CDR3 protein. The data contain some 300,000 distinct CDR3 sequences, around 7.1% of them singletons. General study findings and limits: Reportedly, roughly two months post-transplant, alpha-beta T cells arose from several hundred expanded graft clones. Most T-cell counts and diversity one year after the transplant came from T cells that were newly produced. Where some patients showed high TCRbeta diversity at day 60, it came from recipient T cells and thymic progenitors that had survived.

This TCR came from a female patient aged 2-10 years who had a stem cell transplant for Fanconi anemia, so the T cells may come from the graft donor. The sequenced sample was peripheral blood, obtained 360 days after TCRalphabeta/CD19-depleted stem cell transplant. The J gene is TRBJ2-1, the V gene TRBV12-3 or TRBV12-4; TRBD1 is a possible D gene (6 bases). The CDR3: CASSAGTTYNEQFF. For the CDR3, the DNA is TGTGCCAGCAGTGCCGGGACAACCTACAATGAGCAGTTCTTC.